The source of this TCR beta chain is a study of T cells in Graves' hyperthyroidism and ophthalmopathy. This clonotype was seen many times. This may stem from a read error, because a much larger clone lies one nucleotide away. RNA transcripts yielded amplified TCR beta CDR3 regions. The study used the HTBI primer set for a first-round RT-PCR of the TCR CDR3. MiXCR was run by TCRdb on the multiplex PCR reads, yielding one entry per CDR3 protein. Here the sample spans roughly 61,000 distinct CDR3 sequences, approximately 53% being singletons. The CDR3 extends over 12 amino acids. Germline CDR1 reads SEHNR; CDR2 reads FQNEAQ (reference sequence).

The rearrangement links TRBV7-9 to TRBJ1-2; D gene uncertain. The material sequenced was blood. The origin of this receptor is a woman in her sixties with Graves' ophthalmopathy. As DNA, the CDR3 is TGTGCCAGCAGCCTAGACGCTTATGGCTACATCTTC. Translated: CASSLDAYGYIF.